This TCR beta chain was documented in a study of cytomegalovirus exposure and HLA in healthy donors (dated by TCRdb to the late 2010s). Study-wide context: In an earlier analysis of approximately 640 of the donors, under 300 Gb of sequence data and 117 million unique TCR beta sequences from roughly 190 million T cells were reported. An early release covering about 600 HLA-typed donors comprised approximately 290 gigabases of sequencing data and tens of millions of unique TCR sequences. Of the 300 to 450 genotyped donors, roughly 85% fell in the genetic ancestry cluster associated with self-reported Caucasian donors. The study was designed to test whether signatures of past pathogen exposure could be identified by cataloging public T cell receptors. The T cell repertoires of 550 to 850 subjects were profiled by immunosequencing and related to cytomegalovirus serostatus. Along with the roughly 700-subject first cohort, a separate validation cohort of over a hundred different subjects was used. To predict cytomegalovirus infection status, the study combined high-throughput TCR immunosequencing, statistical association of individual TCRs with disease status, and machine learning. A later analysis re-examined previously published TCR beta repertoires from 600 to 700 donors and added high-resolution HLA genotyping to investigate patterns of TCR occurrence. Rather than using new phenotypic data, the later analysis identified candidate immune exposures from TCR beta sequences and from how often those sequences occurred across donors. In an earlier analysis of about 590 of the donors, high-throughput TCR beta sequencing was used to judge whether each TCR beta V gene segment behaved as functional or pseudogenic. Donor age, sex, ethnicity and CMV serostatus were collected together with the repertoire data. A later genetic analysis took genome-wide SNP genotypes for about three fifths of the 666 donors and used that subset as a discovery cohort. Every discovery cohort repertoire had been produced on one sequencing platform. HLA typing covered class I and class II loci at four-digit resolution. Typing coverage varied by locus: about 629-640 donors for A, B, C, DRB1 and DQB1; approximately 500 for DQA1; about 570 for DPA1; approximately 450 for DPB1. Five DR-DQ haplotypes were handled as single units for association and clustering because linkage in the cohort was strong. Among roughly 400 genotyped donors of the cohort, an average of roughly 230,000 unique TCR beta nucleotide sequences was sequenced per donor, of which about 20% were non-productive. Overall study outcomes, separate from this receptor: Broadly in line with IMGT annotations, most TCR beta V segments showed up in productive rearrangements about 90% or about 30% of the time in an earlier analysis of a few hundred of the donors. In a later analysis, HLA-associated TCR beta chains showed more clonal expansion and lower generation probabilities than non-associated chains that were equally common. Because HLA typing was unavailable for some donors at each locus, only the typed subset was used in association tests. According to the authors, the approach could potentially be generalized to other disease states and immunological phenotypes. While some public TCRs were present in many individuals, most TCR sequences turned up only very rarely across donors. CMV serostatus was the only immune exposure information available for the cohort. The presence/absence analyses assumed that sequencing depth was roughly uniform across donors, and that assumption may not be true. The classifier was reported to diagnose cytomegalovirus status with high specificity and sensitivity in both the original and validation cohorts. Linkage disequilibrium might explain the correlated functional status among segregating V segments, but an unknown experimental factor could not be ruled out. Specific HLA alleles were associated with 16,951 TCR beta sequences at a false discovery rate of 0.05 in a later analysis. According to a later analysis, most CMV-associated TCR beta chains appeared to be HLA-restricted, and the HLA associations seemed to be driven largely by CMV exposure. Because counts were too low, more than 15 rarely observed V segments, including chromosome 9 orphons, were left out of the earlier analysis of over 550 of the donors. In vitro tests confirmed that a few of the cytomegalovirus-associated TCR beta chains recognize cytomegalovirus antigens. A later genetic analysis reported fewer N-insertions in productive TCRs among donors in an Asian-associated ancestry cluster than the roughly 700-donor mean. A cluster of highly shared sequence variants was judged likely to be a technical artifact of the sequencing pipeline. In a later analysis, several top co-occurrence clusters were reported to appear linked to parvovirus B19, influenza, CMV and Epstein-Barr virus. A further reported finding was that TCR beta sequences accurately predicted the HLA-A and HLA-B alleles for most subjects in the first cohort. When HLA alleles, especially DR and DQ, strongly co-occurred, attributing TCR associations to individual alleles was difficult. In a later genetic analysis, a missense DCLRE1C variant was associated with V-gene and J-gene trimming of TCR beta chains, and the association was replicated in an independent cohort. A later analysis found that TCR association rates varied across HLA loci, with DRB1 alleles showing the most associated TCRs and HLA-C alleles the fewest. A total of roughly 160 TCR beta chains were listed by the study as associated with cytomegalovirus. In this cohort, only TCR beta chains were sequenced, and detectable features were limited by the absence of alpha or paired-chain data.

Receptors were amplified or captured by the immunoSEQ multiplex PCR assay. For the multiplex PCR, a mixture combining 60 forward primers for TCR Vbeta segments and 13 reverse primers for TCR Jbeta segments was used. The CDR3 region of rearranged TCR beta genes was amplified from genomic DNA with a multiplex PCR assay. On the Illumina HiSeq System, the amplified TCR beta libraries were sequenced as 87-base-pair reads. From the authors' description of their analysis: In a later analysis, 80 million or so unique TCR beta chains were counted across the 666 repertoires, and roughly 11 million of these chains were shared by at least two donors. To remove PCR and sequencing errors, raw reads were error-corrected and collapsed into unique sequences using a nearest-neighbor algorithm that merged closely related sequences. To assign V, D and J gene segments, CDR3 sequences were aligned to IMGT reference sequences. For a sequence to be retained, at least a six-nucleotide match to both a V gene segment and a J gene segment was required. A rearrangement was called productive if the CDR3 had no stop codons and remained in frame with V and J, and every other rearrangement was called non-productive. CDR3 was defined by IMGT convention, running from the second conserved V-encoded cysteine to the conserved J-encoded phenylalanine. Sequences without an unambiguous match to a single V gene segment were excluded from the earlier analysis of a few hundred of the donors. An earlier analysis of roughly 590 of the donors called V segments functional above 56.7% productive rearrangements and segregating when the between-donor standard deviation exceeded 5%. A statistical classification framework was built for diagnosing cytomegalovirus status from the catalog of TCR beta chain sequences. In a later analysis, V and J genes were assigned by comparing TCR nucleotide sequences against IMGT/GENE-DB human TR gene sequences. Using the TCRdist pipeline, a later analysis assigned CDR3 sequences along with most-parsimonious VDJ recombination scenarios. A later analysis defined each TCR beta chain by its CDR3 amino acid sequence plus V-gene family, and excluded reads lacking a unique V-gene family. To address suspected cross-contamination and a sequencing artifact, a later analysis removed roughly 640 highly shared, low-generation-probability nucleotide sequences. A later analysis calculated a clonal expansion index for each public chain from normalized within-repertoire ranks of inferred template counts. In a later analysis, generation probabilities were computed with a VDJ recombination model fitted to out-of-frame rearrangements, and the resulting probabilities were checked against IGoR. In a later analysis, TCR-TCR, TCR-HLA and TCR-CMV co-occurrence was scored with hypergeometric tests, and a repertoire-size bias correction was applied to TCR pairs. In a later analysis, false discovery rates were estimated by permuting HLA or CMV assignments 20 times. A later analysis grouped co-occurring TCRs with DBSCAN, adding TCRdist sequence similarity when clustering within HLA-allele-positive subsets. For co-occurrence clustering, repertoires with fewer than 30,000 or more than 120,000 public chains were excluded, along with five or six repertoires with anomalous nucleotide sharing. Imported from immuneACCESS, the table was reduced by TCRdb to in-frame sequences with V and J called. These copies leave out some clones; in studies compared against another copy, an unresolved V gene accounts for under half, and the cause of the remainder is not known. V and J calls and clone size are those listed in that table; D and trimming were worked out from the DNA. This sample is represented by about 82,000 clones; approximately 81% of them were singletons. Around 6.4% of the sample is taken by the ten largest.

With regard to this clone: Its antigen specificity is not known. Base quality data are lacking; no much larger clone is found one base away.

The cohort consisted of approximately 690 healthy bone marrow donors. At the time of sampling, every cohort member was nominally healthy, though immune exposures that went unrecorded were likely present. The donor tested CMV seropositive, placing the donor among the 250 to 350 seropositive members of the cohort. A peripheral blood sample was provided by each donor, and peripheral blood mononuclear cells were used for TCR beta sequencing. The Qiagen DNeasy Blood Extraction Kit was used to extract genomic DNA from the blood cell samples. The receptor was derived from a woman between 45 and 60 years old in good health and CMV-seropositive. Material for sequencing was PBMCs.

The CDR3 region reads CASRGSGWDTDTQYF. The DNA sequence is as follows: TGTGCCAGCAGGGGTAGCGGGTGGGACACAGATACGCAGTATTTT. This sequence uses TRBV6-1 and TRBJ2-3, and 7 bases in between align with TRBD2. For this chain, trimming is 6 bases at the V end and 2 bases at the J end, and the number of junction bases without a gene match is 8. From cysteine to phenylalanine, the CDR3 is 15 amino acids long. Only CDR3 DNA is held: 45 bases, read in frame from base 1. The germline V gene sets CDR1 to MNHNS and CDR2 to SASEGT.